This TCR beta chain was observed in a study of kidney transplant recipient with SARS-CoV-2 infection. MiXCR was run by TCRdb on the reads, yielding one entry per CDR3 protein. The sample shows about 250,000 distinct CDR3 sequences, around 28% of them seen only once. This clonotype was observed many times. The clonotype originates from a male patient in his thirties who had COVID-19 and was a kidney transplant recipient. Some T cells may originate from the graft donor. The specimen comprised a blood sample, sampled at baseline and on roughly day 110 from a kidney transplant recipient.

The CDR3 is CSARDGGRTTDTQYF. CDR3 coding DNA: TGCAGTGCTAGAGACGGAGGAAGGACTACAGATACGCAGTATTTT. V usage is TRBV20-1 and J usage is TRBJ2-3; TRBD2 is a possible D gene (5 bases). The CDR3 totals 15 residues. Trimming cost V 0 bases and J 3 bases, with 13 bases left between them. The V gene's germline CDR1 is DFQATT and CDR2 SNEGSKA (reference sequence).